Below, one T cell receptor (beta chain) is given with its context. Its antigen is as yet unknown. The sample originates from a study of beta chain features in type 1 diabetes. V gave up 4 bases and J gave up 8 bases, with 11 bases separating them. Germline lookup yields CDR1 LGHNA and CDR2 YSLEER. This CDR3 contains 13 residues. Points from the study as a whole: All four CD4+ subsets from Type 1 diabetes patients carried moderately but significantly shorter TCRB CDR3s.

The sequenced template was cDNA made from the entire isolated RNA. Data came from immunoSEQ multiplex PCR; TCRdb stores just in-frame clones and leaves some out. The sample shows some 330,000 clones, over 9.5% of them seen only once. This sequence joins TRBV4-3 and TRBJ1-4, with D perhaps TRBD1 (5 bases). The sequenced sample consisted of naive CD4+ T cells from blood. This TCR came from a woman aged 18-29 years with type 1 diabetes. The DNA for the CDR3 is TGCGCCAGCAGCCCCCTGGGGGGAGAAAAACTGTTTTTT. Translation: CASSPLGGEKLFF.